This TCR beta chain was captured in a study of cytomegalovirus exposure and HLA in healthy donors. Study outcomes and limitations: In a later analysis, DRB1 alleles had the most associated TCRs; HLA-C alleles the fewest.

This clone has only one observation. Its antigen remains unidentified. A multiplex PCR was run with 60 Vbeta primers and 13 Jbeta primers. Assay: immunoSEQ multiplex PCR; the TCRdb copy retains only in-frame clones and omits some. The repertoire holds some 190,000 clones, with 85% as singletons. The clonotype was recovered from a boy aged 2 to 10 in good health and CMV-seronegative. Sequenced material: PBMCs.

The CDR3 bases are TGTGCCAGTGCCTCTGACAGGAGTACTAATGAAAAACTGTTTTTT. Protein product: CASASDRSTNEKLFF. J is TRBJ1-4 and V is TRBV19; perhaps TRBD1 as D (6 bases). The V and J ends lost 8 bases and 2 bases respectively, with 15 bases between them. Per the germline V gene, CDR1 is LNHDA and CDR2 is SQIVND (reference sequence). CDR3 length equals 15 residues.